The 32 T cell receptor beta chains below were found in one sample sequenced in a study of stem cell transplantation in POMP-related autoinflammatory disease. Sequenced by immunoSEQ multiplex PCR; TCRdb stores in-frame clones only, minus some. The table records about 9,900 clones, 70% to 80% of them present only once. Sequencing was performed on CD4+ T cells from PBMCs, taken after stem cell transplantation. Receptors were obtained from a human patient with POMP-related autoinflammation and immune dysregulation (PRAID). The T cells may partly be graft donor cells.

V usage is TRBV11-2 and J usage is TRBJ2-1; D unresolved. This CDR3 contains 12 residues. Trimming shortened V by 2 bases and J by 5 bases, and 4 bases separated the two germline ends. The germline V gene has CDR1 SGHAT and CDR2 FQNNGV. The CDR3 sequence is CASSLIHNEQFF. The CDR3 DNA reads as TGTGCCAGCAGCTTAATCCACAATGAGCAGTTCTTC. Filled out from reference TRBV11-2 and TRBJ2-1, the complete variable domain reads EAGVAQSPRYKIIEKRQSVAFWCNPISGHATLYWYQQILGQGPKLLIQFQNNGVVDDSQLPKDRFSAERLKGVDSTLKIQPAKLEDSAVYLCASSLIHNEQFFGPGTRLTVL.

The rearrangement links TRBV7-2 to TRBJ1-4; 10 bases are shared with TRBD1. This CDR3 spans 15 amino acids. Trimming removed 6 bases from V and 9 bases from J; junction bases left unmatched: 10. CDR1 and CDR2 from the germline V gene are SGHTA and FQGNSA. CDR3 residues: CASSSPGQGMQKLFF. CDR3 DNA: TGTGCCAGCAGTTCCCCGGGACAGGGGATGCAAAAACTGTTTTTT. Drawing the rest from reference TRBV7-2 and TRBJ1-4, the complete variable domain is GAGVSQSPSNKVTEKGKDVELRCDPISGHTALYWYRQSLGQGLEFLIYFQGNSAPDKSGLPSDRFSAERTGGSVSTLTIQRTQQEDSAVYLCASSSPGQGMQKLFFGSGTQLSVL.

The rearrangement uses TRBV4-1 and TRBJ2-7; D gene unclear. CDR1 and CDR2 from the germline V gene are MGHRA and YSYEKL. CDR3 length: 15 amino acids. V lost 2 bases and J 0 bases, leaving 11 bases between the germline ends. CDR3 nucleotides: TGCGCCAGCAGCCAACCGATTCGGGCCTCCTACGAGCAGTACTTC. Translating it yields CASSQPIRASYEQYF.

This clone was seen a handful of times. The V gene is TRBV28, the J gene TRBJ2-2, with TRBD2 identical over 8 bases. V shed 5 bases and J 0 bases; nucleotides not matched to a gene: 2. The CDR3 has 15 amino acids. The germline CDR1 and CDR2 sequences are MDHEN and SYDVKM. The CDR3 sequence is CASSGLAANTGELFF. The CDR3 DNA reads as TGTGCCAGCAGTGGACTAGCAGCGAACACCGGGGAGCTGTTTTTT.

Details on this clone: This sample also contains other DNA sequences that code for the same CDR3. V usage is TRBV6-5 and J usage is TRBJ1-1; D gene uncertain. The V end was cut by 0 bases, the J end by 0 bases, with 8 bases between. This CDR3 has 15 amino acids. Germline CDR1 and CDR2: MNHEY and SVGAGI. The CDR3 loop is CASSYSAVMNTEAFF. CDR3 in DNA: TGTGCCAGCAGTTACTCGGCGGTGATGAACACTGAAGCTTTCTTT.

This chain connects TRBV30 to TRBJ1-3; no clear D gene. The ends were cut back, 0 bases at V and 6 bases at J, with 18 bases in the middle. Germline assignment: CDR1 GTSNPN and CDR2 SVGIG (reference sequence). This CDR3 has 16 amino acids. The CDR3 nucleotides read TGTGCCTGGAGTGTGATGGGTCGGGGTTTGACAAACACCATATATTTT. It specifies CAWSVMGRGLTNTIYF.

This rearrangement joins TRBV19 to TRBJ1-6, with 7 nucleotides matching TRBD1. The germline gives CDR1 LNHDA, CDR2 SQIVND (reference sequence). Losses at the gene ends were 4 bases for V and 9 bases for J; bases not matched to a gene: 12. The length of the CDR3 is 16 residues. The CDR3 DNA reads TGTGCCAGTAGTACCGGGACAGAAATTACAGGTTCACCCCTCCACTTT. It specifies CASSTGTEITGSPLHF.

The chain combines TRBV12-3 or TRBV12-4 with TRBJ1-1; no reliable D call. Trimming took off 5 bases at V and 7 bases at J, with 8 bases between the two ends. This CDR3 has 11 amino acids. The CDR3 region has the DNA TGTGCCAGCAGTCTTCTCAGTGAAGCTTTCTTT. It is translated as CASSLLSEAFF.

This clone has only a few counts. The V call is TRBV27, the J call TRBJ2-3; 13 nucleotides align to TRBD2. The CDR3 sequence is 17 residues long. V shed 2 bases, J shed 4 bases, and the junction held 6 bases outside the gene matches. Germline CDR1 reads MNHEY; CDR2 reads SMNVEV (reference sequence). The CDR3 coding sequence is TGTGCCAGCAGTTTACCCCGGACTAGCGGGAGTGCAGATACGCAGTATTTT. Translation gives CASSLPRTSGSADTQYF.

The chain employs TRBV19 and TRBJ2-1, with 9 positions matching TRBD1. Germline V gives CDR1 LNHDA, CDR2 SQIVND (reference sequence). The CDR3 is 15 residues long. The junction had 10 bases not matched to a gene; V was cut back by 6 bases and J by 7 bases. The CDR3 reads CASSPQGAGWNEQFF. The CDR3 DNA follows: TGTGCCAGTAGCCCACAGGGGGCGGGTTGGAATGAGCAGTTCTTC.

The rearrangement links TRBV7-9 to TRBJ2-1, with D perhaps given as TRBD1 or TRBD2 (7 bases each). The germline gives CDR1 SEHNR, CDR2 FQNEAQ (reference sequence). The ends were cut back, 4 bases at V and 15 bases at J, with 22 bases in the middle. This CDR3 region has 14 residues. The CDR3 reads CASSSGGLTNNRFF. The CDR3 nucleotides read TGTGCCAGCAGCTCAGGGGGACTAACAAACAATCGGTTCTTC.

The chain combines TRBV29-1 with TRBJ2-3, with D tentatively TRBD2 (6 bases). The V gene's germline CDR1 is SQVTM and CDR2 ANQGSEA. V lost 2 bases, J lost 5 bases, and 14 bases lay in between. This CDR3 spans 14 amino acids. CDR3 region: CSVERGGKVDTQYF. The CDR3 DNA reads TGCAGCGTTGAACGGGGCGGGAAGGTAGATACGCAGTATTTT.

The chain links TRBV19 to TRBJ1-3; tentatively, D is TRBD1 (5 bases). Trimming took off 4 bases at V and 2 bases at J, with 15 bases between the two ends. Germline V gene lookup returns CDR1 LNHDA and CDR2 SQIVND (reference sequence). The CDR3 has 16 residues. The CDR3 sequence is CASSRGGTGAGNTIYF. The CDR3 DNA follows: TGTGCCAGTAGTAGGGGAGGGACCGGGGCTGGAAACACCATATATTTT.

This chain uses TRBV10-3 with TRBJ1-6, with a possible D match to TRBD1 (6 bases). The CDR3 contains 15 residues. Between the trimmed V and J ends, which lost 6 bases and 10 bases, there was a span of 19 bases. CDR1 ENHRY and CDR2 SYGVKD come from the germline V gene. CDR3 loop: CAISPGDMSGSPLHF. The CDR3 nucleotides are TGTGCCATCAGCCCGGGGGACATGTCAGGATCACCCCTCCACTTT.

The genes are TRBV6-5 and TRBJ1-2; no firm D call. V lost 10 bases and J 10 bases, leaving 28 bases between the germline ends. CDR3 size: 15 residues. Germline CDR1 is MNHEY and CDR2 is SVGAGI. The CDR3 DNA follows: TGTGCCACCCTCCGGAGTGCTGGAATTCTGATGGACTACACCTTC. Encoded protein: CATLRSAGILMDYTF.

The chain employs TRBV2 and TRBJ2-2; D is possibly TRBD1 or TRBD2 (6 bases each). The CDR3 extends over 15 amino acids. The ends were cut back, 4 bases at V and 1 base at J, with 10 bases in the middle. Germline values: CDR1 SNHLY, CDR2 FYNNEI. The CDR3 here is CASSGGAWNTGELFF. CDR3 in DNA: TGTGCCAGCAGTGGGGGGGCTTGGAACACCGGGGAGCTGTTTTTT.

The rearrangement uses TRBV7-9 and TRBJ1-1; D remains unclear. The V end was cut by 5 bases, the J end by 0 bases, with 13 bases between. CDR1 and CDR2 (germline): SEHNR, FQNEAQ (reference sequence). The CDR3 covers 15 residues. The CDR3 is CASSPSRRMNTEAFF. The CDR3 DNA reads as TGTGCCAGCAGCCCCTCCAGGAGGATGAACACTGAAGCTTTCTTT.

The chain uses TRBV19 and TRBJ2-5; the D gene is possibly TRBD1 (5 bases). CDR1 is LNHDA, CDR2 SQIVND, per germline (reference sequence). V was pared by 4 bases and J by 0 bases, with 9 bases between. The CDR3 is made up of 14 amino acids. As DNA, the CDR3 is TGTGCCAGTAGTACTACAGGTAACCAAGAGACCCAGTACTTC. It translates to CASSTTGNQETQYF.

This clone was observed once. This rearrangement joins TRBV5-1 to TRBJ2-3; 8 nucleotides align to TRBD2. Germline loops: CDR1 SGHRS, CDR2 YFSETQ. V shed 1 base and J 0 bases; nucleotides not matched to a gene: 10. CDR3 length equals 18 residues. CDR3 bases: TGCGCCAGCAGCTTGACAAGCGGGGGCGGGACTAGCACAGATACGCAGTATTTT. Its translation: CASSLTSGGGTSTDTQYF.

This rearrangement joins TRBV4-1 to TRBJ2-1; 8 bases line up with TRBD2. CDR3 length: 15 amino acids. Looked up from germline, CDR1 is MGHRA and CDR2 is YSYEKL. J was trimmed by 3 bases and V by 3 bases; bases with no gene match: 4. CDR3 coding DNA: TGCGCCAGCAGCCAGGAGGGACTAGACTACAATGAGCAGTTCTTC. It specifies CASSQEGLDYNEQFF.

V is TRBV7-3 and J is TRBJ2-1; 9 positions agree with TRBD2. Trimming at V came to 5 bases and at J to 9 bases, leaving 17 bases not matched to a gene. The CDR3 extends over 17 amino acids. The V gene's germline CDR1 is SGHTA and CDR2 FQGTGA. CDR3 coding DNA: TGTGCCAGCAGCCCGGGGAAAGGCGGGAGGGCCTCATCTGAGCAGTTCTTC. Translated: CASSPGKGGRASSEQFF. The whole variable domain, filled in from reference TRBV7-3 and TRBJ2-1, reads GAGVSQTPSNKVTEKGKYVELRCDPISGHTALYWYRQSLGQGPEFLIYFQGTGAADDSGLPNDRFFAVRPEGSVSTLKIQRTERGDSAVYLCASSPGKGGRASSEQFFGPGTRLTVL.

The chain links TRBV6-1 to TRBJ1-2; 8 nucleotides match TRBD1. V gave up 11 bases and J gave up 0 bases; unmatched junction bases: 11. Germline assignment: CDR1 MNHNS and CDR2 SASEGT. CDR3 length: 15 residues. The CDR3 nucleotides are TGTGCCTGCCTAGGGTACAGGGGGACTAACTATGGCTACACCTTC. Protein product: CACLGYRGTNYGYTF.

The chain joins TRBV6-6 to TRBJ1-4; 12 bases map to TRBD1. J was trimmed by 8 bases and V by 2 bases; bases with no gene match: 6. Germline assignment: CDR1 MNHNY and CDR2 SVGAGI (reference sequence). CDR3 length: 16 residues. The CDR3 is CASSYGTGGAREKLFF. The CDR3 nucleotides read TGTGCCAGCAGTTACGGGACAGGGGGCGCGAGGGAAAAACTGTTTTTT.

The CDR3 sequence: CASSTTGKGRYGYTF. The CDR3 DNA follows: TGTGCCAGCAGTACTACAGGGAAGGGGCGGTATGGCTACACCTTC. The gene calls are TRBV6-5 and TRBJ1-2; weak D call: TRBD1 (6 bases). V lost 5 bases to trimming and J lost 5 bases, with 18 bases between them. This CDR3 is built from 15 residues. Germline loops: CDR1 MNHEY, CDR2 SVGAGI.

This clone has more than one count but fewer than ten. The chain joins TRBV7-9 to TRBJ2-7; 10 nucleotides agree with TRBD1. The length of the CDR3 is 16 residues. The V gene's germline CDR1 is SEHNR and CDR2 FQNEAQ (reference sequence). J gave up 5 bases and V 1 base, and 8 bases lay outside the gene matches. The CDR3 reads CASSLGRGTGADEQYF. The DNA of the CDR3 is TGTGCCAGCAGCTTAGGACGAGGGACAGGGGCCGACGAGCAGTACTTC.

The CDR3 coding sequence is TGTGCCATCAGTGAGAGAGGTGGGAATCAGCCCCAGCATTTT. It specifies CAISERGGNQPQHF. The chain couples TRBV10-3 to TRBJ1-5; no reliable D call. This CDR3 spans 14 amino acids. The germline V and J ends were trimmed by 2 bases and 4 bases, with 9 bases remaining between them. CDR1 is ENHRY and CDR2 is SYGVKD in the germline V gene.

The V and J genes are TRBV14 and TRBJ1-2; tentative D call: TRBD1 (5 bases). V dropped 1 base and J dropped 8 bases, with 17 bases sitting between them. Germline CDR1 is SGHDN and CDR2 is FVKESK. The CDR3 has 15 amino acids. The CDR3 coding sequence is TGTGCCAGCAGCCAAGTCGACAGCCGTCAAATGGGCTACACCTTC. This gives the protein CASSQVDSRQMGYTF.

The CDR3 here is CASTLSPQHYGYTF. CDR3 DNA: TGTGCCAGCACATTGTCCCCTCAGCACTATGGCTACACCTTC. The V and J genes are TRBV6-5 and TRBJ1-2; D is undetermined. The CDR3 runs 14 residues. Between the trimmed V and J ends, which lost 7 bases and 3 bases, there was a span of 15 bases. CDR1 is MNHEY and CDR2 is SVGAGI in the germline V gene.

The J gene is TRBJ1-2, the V gene TRBV6-5; the match to TRBD1 covers 8 bases. Germline V gene data show CDR1 as MNHEY and CDR2 as SVGAGI. V was clipped by 6 bases and J by 8 bases; unmatched bases: 8. The CDR3 totals 13 residues. This CDR3 is CASREGQAGGYTF. CDR3 nucleotides: TGTGCCAGCAGAGAGGGACAGGCGGGCGGCTACACCTTC.

V and J are TRBV4-2 and TRBJ2-7; perhaps TRBD2 as D (6 bases). Germline loops: CDR1 LGHNA, CDR2 YNFKEQ. The CDR3 sequence is 12 residues long. V was shortened by 8 bases and J by 3 bases, with 11 bases between the two germline ends. The CDR3 sequence: CASSREDYEQYF. CDR3 bases: TGTGCCAGCTCAAGGGAGGACTACGAGCAGTACTTC.

In its sample, this clone was seen a few times. This chain connects TRBV2 to TRBJ1-2; 7 bases fit TRBD1. The CDR3 loop spans 13 amino acids. V lost 7 bases and J lost 8; bases outside the gene matches: 10. CDR1 SNHLY and CDR2 FYNNEI come from the germline V gene. The CDR3: CASNGEGAGGYTF. As DNA, the CDR3 is TGTGCCAGCAACGGGGAGGGGGCGGGCGGCTACACCTTC.

This clone was recorded a few times. The chain couples TRBV24-1 to TRBJ1-5; no clear D gene. In germline, CDR1 is KGHDR, CDR2 SFDVKD. V shed 3 bases and J shed 5 bases, with 10 bases lying between them. The CDR3 has 14 residues. This CDR3 is CATSDIGGDQPQHF. The CDR3 bases are TGTGCCACCAGTGATATCGGCGGGGATCAGCCCCAGCATTTT.